These 19 T cell receptor beta chains came from one sample sequenced in a study of tumor-infiltrating lymphocytes in primary liver carcinoma. Using a constant-region primer together with ProtoScript II reverse transcriptase, TCR beta cDNA was made from approximately 0.55 ug of total RNA. Investigators got TCR beta libraries out of three nested multiplex PCR rounds, done with slightly modified ARM-PCR. The opening two PCR rounds, about 11 cycles each, paired TRBV1-TRBV30 forward primers with a C-beta reverse primer. TCRdb processed the multiplex PCR reads anew with MiXCR; each CDR3 protein has one entry. In the table there are roughly 200,000 distinct CDR3 sequences, 85% of which are singletons. Co-extracting RNA and DNA was done with about 20-34 mg of unsorted bulk tissue as input. Material for sequencing was tumor tissue from primary liver carcinoma. Receptors originate from a middle-aged man with primary liver carcinoma and hepatitis B virus infection.

The sample holds one count of this clonotype. The CDR3 does not end in the conserved phenylalanine or tryptophan, so this is likely a read error. This chain links TRBV5-4 with TRBJ2-5, with unresolved D. Germline V gives CDR1 SGHNT, CDR2 YYREEE (reference sequence). This CDR3 comprises 14 residues. CDR3 amino acids: CARSDRTVQETQYS. CDR3 in DNA: TGTGCCCGCAGCGATCGGACCGTCCAAGAGACCCAGTACTCC.

The rearrangement uses TRBV12-2 and TRBJ2-7. TRBV12-2 is shown as a pseudogene. The CDR3 has 13 amino acids. This CDR3 reads CESRPSATYEQYF. The CDR3 region has the DNA TGTGAAAGTCGCCCTAGCGCAACCTACGAGCAGTACTTC.

A remark on this clonotype: Its ends do not fully match the called genes, so a read error is possible. The chain couples TRBV12-3 or TRBV12-4 to TRBJ2-3; no definite D call. The CDR3 contains 15 residues. The DNA of the CDR3 is TGTGGCAGCAGCCGCGACCAGTCCTTCACCGATACGCAGTATTTT. As protein: CGSSRDQSFTDTQYF.

About this clonotype: A clone one base away is much larger, so this may be a read error. The J gene is TRBJ1-3, the V gene TRBV25-1; 7 positions match TRBD1. V trimming: 6 bases; J trimming: 2 bases; junction bases outside the gene matches: 7. The CDR3 is 15 amino acids. CDR1 and CDR2 from the germline V gene are MGHDK and SYGVNS. The CDR3, as DNA: TGTGCCAGCAGGGGGAACAGGGGCACTGGAAACACCATATATTTT. It is translated as CASRGNRGTGNTIYF.

In regard to this clonotype: The junction departs from the called germline gene at one end, perhaps through a read error. This chain connects TRBV6-5 to TRBJ2-1; 7 nucleotides line up with TRBD2. CDR3 length: 17 residues. Per the germline V gene, CDR1 is MNHEY and CDR2 is SVGAGI. The CDR3 DNA is TGTACCAGCAGTTACTCAGCGGGGTGGGTGTCCTACAATGAGCGGTTCTTC. Amino acids: CTSSYSAGWVSYNERFF.

This rearrangement joins TRBV5-4 to TRBJ1-2, with 9 nucleotides matching TRBD1. From germline, CDR1 is SGHNT and CDR2 YYREEE (reference sequence). The CDR3 consists of 15 residues. V gave up 0 bases and J gave up 2 bases; unmatched junction bases: 2. CDR3 amino acids: CASSLAGTGNYGYTF. CDR3 nucleotides: TGTGCCAGCAGCTTGGCGGGGACAGGGAACTATGGCTACACCTTC.

The CDR3 bases are TGTGCCAGCAGCTTCTGGTTGGTAGCCAAAAACATTCAGTACTTC. Translation gives CASSFWLVAKNIQYF. This chain joins TRBV11-3 and TRBJ2-4; D gene unclear. The CDR3 contains 15 residues. Germline V gene data show CDR1 as SGHNT and CDR2 as YENEEA. Trimming took off 3 bases at V and 0 bases at J, with 9 bases between the two ends.

This clonotype was recorded only once. A read error is likely, as this CDR3 ends without the conserved phenylalanine or tryptophan. V and J are TRBV29-1 and TRBJ2-3; D gene ambiguous. The J call may be in error: the DNA end matches TRBJ1-5 better. The CDR3 has 10 residues. The V gene's germline CDR1 is SQVTM and CDR2 ANQGSEA. The CDR3 DNA is TGCAGCGTTGCCCAAGATACGCAGCATTAT. Translated: CSVAQDTQHY.

V is TRBV5-8 and J is TRBJ2-1; 11 bases agree with TRBD2. With the DNA end fitting TRBJ2-7 better, the J assignment may be wrong. The CDR3 spans 16 residues. Germline lookup yields CDR1 SGHTS and CDR2 YDEGEE. CDR3 region: CASSSGLAALYNEQYF. CDR3 in DNA: TGTGCCAGCAGCTCGGGACTAGCGGCATTATACAATGAGCAGTACTTC.

The chain has TRBV5-1 and TRBJ2-1; 10 bases line up with TRBD1. This CDR3 has 16 residues. The germline V gene has CDR1 SGHRS and CDR2 YFSETQ. The J segment lost 11 bases and the V segment lost 0 bases, leaving 11 bases of the junction unmatched. The CDR3 spells CASSLAKGQGYDKQFF. CDR3 sequence (DNA): TGCGCCAGCAGCTTGGCCAAGGGACAGGGGTACGATAAGCAGTTCTTC.

As for this clonotype: The junction differs from germline at one of its ends, possibly a read error. The chain couples TRBV6-1 to TRBJ2-7; D might be TRBD1 or TRBD2, each matching 5 bases. CDR1 is MNHNS and CDR2 is SASEGT in the germline V gene. The CDR3 runs 14 residues. This chain's CDR3 is CPSSTGTGPYEQYF. The DNA for the CDR3 is TGTCCCAGCAGTACCGGGACGGGACCCTACGAGCAGTACTTC.

With respect to this clonotype: An end of the junction does not agree with germline; a read error may underlie this. V and J are TRBV7-3 and TRBJ2-4; maybe TRBD1 (7 bases). The germline V gene encodes CDR1 SGHTA and CDR2 FQGTGA. This CDR3 is 13 amino acids long. The CDR3 is CDSSLEGANIQYF. The DNA for the CDR3 is TGTGACAGCAGCTTGGAGGGGGCCAACATTCAGTACTTC. Variable domain in full (rest from reference TRBV7-3 and TRBJ2-4): GAGVSQTPSNKVTEKGKYVELRCDPISGHTALYWYRQSLGQGPEFLIYFQGTGAADDSGLPNDRFFAVRPEGSVSTLKIQRTERGDSAVYLCDSSLEGANIQYFGAGTRLSVL.

V gene TRBV29-1 combines with J gene TRBJ2-1, with 8 bases fitting TRBD2. Germline CDR1 is SQVTM and CDR2 is ANQGSEA. This CDR3 comprises 15 residues. J gave up 16 bases and V 4 bases, and 21 bases lay outside the gene matches. The CDR3 loop is CSVGLARGFYNDHFF. The CDR3 region has the DNA TGCAGCGTTGGACTAGCGCGAGGGTTCTACAATGACCACTTCTTC.

V is TRBV29-1 and J is TRBJ2-7; D might be TRBD1 or TRBD2, each matching 5 bases. Germline CDR1 SQVTM, CDR2 ANQGSEA. The length of the CDR3 is 16 residues. The DNA for the CDR3 is TGCATCGCCATGACATCTGGGACCGGCACTATCTACGAGCAGTACTTC. Amino acid sequence: CIAMTSGTGTIYEQYF.

V usage is TRBV5-8 and J usage is TRBJ2-1; D not resolved. The J call is uncertain, as TRBJ2-7 better fits the DNA end. There are 15 residues in the CDR3. The V gene's germline CDR1 is SGHTS and CDR2 YDEGEE. CDR3 nucleotides: TGTGCCAGCAGCCCCTCAGTAATGGTAGGCTATGAGCAGTACTTC. Translated: CASSPSVMVGYEQYF.

In this sample, this clonotype turned up once. The chain links TRBV12-3 or TRBV12-4 to TRBJ2-7; perhaps TRBD2 as D (6 bases). There are 17 residues in the CDR3. The V and J ends lost 1 base and 6 bases respectively, with 22 bases between them. The CDR3 protein is CASSLEWWEVVRCEQYF. The DNA of the CDR3 is TGTGCCAGCAGTTTAGAATGGTGGGAGGTGGTGAGATGCGAGCAGTACTTC.

J is TRBJ1-1 and V is TRBV7-9, with no clear D. The CDR3 totals 14 residues. Germline CDR1 and CDR2: SEHNR and FQNEAQ (reference sequence). The V end lost 4 bases, the J end lost 4 bases, and 13 bases lay between the germline ends. CDR3 protein: CASSSVARITEAFF. CDR3 DNA: TGTGCCAGCAGCTCCGTAGCCAGGATCACTGAAGCTTTCTTT.

A word on this clonotype: Because it lacks the conserved phenylalanine or tryptophan at the end, this CDR3 is likely a read error. This chain uses TRBV4-2 with TRBJ2-7; D is ambiguous. Trimming took off 0 bases at V and 1 base at J, with 7 bases between the two ends. Germline values: CDR1 LGHNA, CDR2 YNFKEQ. The CDR3 extends over 14 amino acids. CDR3 nucleotides: TGTGCCAGCAGCCAAGAAGCAGAATCCTACGAGCAGTACCTC. Its translation: CASSQEAESYEQYL.

As concerns this clonotype: Since the CDR3 does not end with the conserved phenylalanine or tryptophan, this likely comes from a read error. The CDR3 loop reads CASRLGTTSFSEQFL. In DNA form, the CDR3 reads TGTGCCAGCAGGCTAGGGACTACGTCTTTCAGTGAGCAGTTCCTC. This chain connects TRBV6-1 to TRBJ2-1, with 7 bases identical to TRBD2. Germline values: CDR1 MNHNS, CDR2 SASEGT. The CDR3 contains 15 residues. The V segment lost 6 bases and the J segment 9 bases; nucleotides outside the gene matches: 14.